The 27 T cell receptor beta chains presented below share a single source sample, sequenced in a study of control samples from healthy donors and cancer patients. Here immunoSEQ multiplex PCR was the method, and the copy in TCRdb shows in-frame clones only, minus some. The table has roughly 120,000 clones, approximately 90% seen once. Input material: blood. The receptors were gathered from a man in his forties in good health.

This chain uses TRBV3-1 (or the pseudogene TRBV3-2) with TRBJ2-3; TRBD2 matches 9 bases. V dropped 5 bases and J dropped 2; count of bases not matched to a gene: 8. Germline V gives CDR1 LGHDT, CDR2 YNNKEL (reference sequence). The length of the CDR3 is 16 residues. CDR3 sequence: CASSAHLAGTTDTQYF. DNA of the CDR3: TGTGCCAGCAGCGCCCATCTAGCGGGGACCACAGATACGCAGTATTTT.

This chain uses TRBV11-1 with TRBJ2-3; D is tentatively TRBD1 or TRBD2 (5 bases each). Germline-derived CDR1 and CDR2 are SGHAT and FQDESV (reference sequence). V gave up 2 bases and J gave up 0 bases, with 9 bases separating them. This CDR3 spans 15 amino acids. CDR3 sequence: CASSLWGGSTDTQYF. CDR3 coding DNA: TGTGCCAGCAGCTTATGGGGCGGGAGCACAGATACGCAGTATTTT.

The DNA for the CDR3 is TGTGCCATCAGTGACCAAGCGGGGGGGGTCTACGAGCAGTACTTC. It translates to CAISDQAGGVYEQYF. The chain employs TRBV10-3 and TRBJ2-7; 10 nucleotides match TRBD2. The length of the CDR3 is 15 residues. V lost 3 bases and J lost 3; bases outside the gene matches: 5. Germline lookup yields CDR1 ENHRY and CDR2 SYGVKD.

This clone was observed a handful of times. J is TRBJ2-2 and V is TRBV6-4, with unresolved D. The CDR3 has 13 amino acids. V dropped 0 bases and J dropped 4 bases, with 3 bases sitting between them. From germline, CDR1 is MRHNA and CDR2 SNTAGT. As DNA, the CDR3 is TGTGCCAGCAGTGACTCTAGCACCGGGGAGCTGTTTTTT. Translated: CASSDSSTGELFF.

CDR3 nucleotides: TGTGCCAGCAGTCCCGGTGGGGGGCGAGGGAACACCGGGGAGCTGTTTTTT. It specifies CASSPGGGRGNTGELFF. The rearrangement uses TRBV6-6 and TRBJ2-2, with D perhaps TRBD1 or TRBD2 (6 bases each). V gave up 5 bases and J gave up 1 base, with 17 bases separating them. The CDR3 is made up of 17 amino acids. CDR1 and CDR2 from the germline V gene are MNHNY and SVGAGI (reference sequence).

This clone came up once. This rearrangement joins TRBV3-1 (or the pseudogene TRBV3-2) to TRBJ1-6, with D perhaps TRBD1 (6 bases). The V end lost 0 bases, the J end lost 8 bases, and 17 bases lay between the germline ends. Germline V lookup: CDR1 LGHDT, CDR2 YNNKEL (reference sequence). This CDR3 has 17 amino acids. The DNA for the CDR3 is TGTGCCAGCAGCCAAGATAGTCGGGGGCGCATAGATTCACCCCTCCACTTT. Translation: CASSQDSRGRIDSPLHF.

The genes are TRBV6-2 or TRBV6-3 and TRBJ2-7; D is possibly TRBD1 (5 bases). The CDR3 sequence is 16 residues long. V was pared by 2 bases and J by 3 bases, with 17 bases between. The germline V gene has CDR1 MNHEY and CDR2 SVGEGT. The CDR3 region is CASSYGLAGWLYEQYF. CDR3 coding DNA: TGTGCCAGCAGTTACGGGTTGGCAGGGTGGCTCTACGAGCAGTACTTC.

The CDR3 is CATSDTKNRQGINQPQHF. DNA for the CDR3: TGTGCCACCAGTGATACCAAAAACCGACAGGGAATAAATCAGCCCCAGCATTTT. V usage is TRBV24-1 and J usage is TRBJ1-5; 7 nucleotides align to TRBD1. The germline CDR1 and CDR2 sequences are KGHDR and SFDVKD. V was clipped by 3 bases and J by 4 bases; unmatched bases: 14. The CDR3 sequence is 18 residues long.

The chain uses TRBV18 and TRBJ2-2; D may be TRBD1 (5 bases). The CDR3 length is 14 residues. Per the germline V gene, CDR1 is KGHSH and CDR2 is LQKENI. V was cut by 3 bases and J by 1 base, with 6 bases left in between. In DNA form, the CDR3 reads TGTGCCAGCTCACCCGACAGGAACACCGGGGAGCTGTTTTTT. Protein sequence: CASSPDRNTGELFF.

This chain links TRBV10-3 with TRBJ1-5; 7 bases agree with TRBD1. There are 14 residues in the CDR3. Germline values: CDR1 ENHRY, CDR2 SYGVKD. V dropped 7 bases and J dropped 4; count of bases not matched to a gene: 7. CDR3 sequence (DNA): TGTGCCATCAACCGACAGGGAGGAAATCAGCCCCAGCATTTT. Translation gives CAINRQGGNQPQHF.

CDR3 protein: CSIRTGLNTEAFF. CDR3 sequence (DNA): TGCAGCATAAGGACAGGGTTGAACACTGAAGCTTTCTTT. The chain uses TRBV29-1 and TRBJ1-1; 8 bases align to TRBD1. Germline V gives CDR1 SQVTM, CDR2 ANQGSEA. This CDR3 spans 13 amino acids. V shed 8 bases and J 0 bases; nucleotides not matched to a gene: 5.

About this clone itself: Other DNA sequences in the same sample also yield this CDR3. The chain recombines TRBV5-1 with TRBJ1-3, with D possibly TRBD1 on 6 matching bases. CDR1 and CDR2 from the germline V gene are SGHRS and YFSETQ. This CDR3 spans 16 amino acids. Trimming removed 0 bases from V and 0 bases from J, with 10 bases in between. The CDR3 DNA reads TGCGCCAGCAGCTTGGGGTACAGGGCCTCTGGAAACACCATATATTTT. It specifies CASSLGYRASGNTIYF.

This rearrangement joins TRBV5-6 to TRBJ1-1, with unresolved D. Per germline, CDR1 SGHDT and CDR2 YYEEEE. V was shortened by 2 bases and J by 1 base, with 9 bases between the two germline ends. The CDR3 runs 14 residues. The CDR3 protein is CASSFSPKNTEAFF. The CDR3, as DNA: TGTGCCAGCAGCTTTTCTCCGAAGAACACTGAAGCTTTCTTT.

On this clone: This CDR3 fails to terminate in the conserved phenylalanine or tryptophan, so it likely reflects a read error. The chain employs TRBV29-1 and TRBJ2-7; 7 bases fit TRBD1. CDR1 SQVTM and CDR2 ANQGSEA come from the germline V gene. The V and J ends lost 5 bases and 0 bases, in that order; junction bases with no gene match: 4. This CDR3 has 13 amino acids. The CDR3 protein is CSVQGVPSYEQYS. Written as DNA, the CDR3 is TGCAGCGTTCAGGGGGTGCCCTCCTACGAGCAGTACTCC.

The V call is TRBV7-9, the J call TRBJ2-3, with a possible D match to TRBD2 (6 bases). The CDR3 spans 15 residues. V gave up 6 bases and J gave up 2 bases, with 15 bases separating them. Germline CDR1 and CDR2: SEHNR and FQNEAQ (reference sequence). CDR3: CASSYGGDYTDTQYF. DNA of the CDR3: TGTGCCAGCAGTTACGGGGGAGACTACACAGATACGCAGTATTTT. The full variable domain, completed using reference TRBV7-9 and TRBJ2-3, is DTGVSQNPRHKITKRGQNVTFRCDPISEHNRLYWYRQTLGQGPEFLTYFQNEAQLEKSRLLSDRFSAERPKGSFSTLEIQRTEQGDSAMYLCASSYGGDYTDTQYFGPGTRLTVL.

This rearrangement joins TRBV27 to TRBJ2-3; TRBD1 aligns across 7 bases. The CDR3 is made up of 15 amino acids. With 5 bases clipped from V and 2 bases from J, the junction kept 7 bases outside the gene matches. Germline CDR1 reads MNHEY; CDR2 reads SMNVEV (reference sequence). The DNA for the CDR3 is TGTGCCAGCAGTCGGGACAGACTTCACACAGATACGCAGTATTTT. Its protein is CASSRDRLHTDTQYF.

The V call is TRBV5-6, the J call TRBJ2-6; TRBD1 might be the D (7 bases). From germline, CDR1 is SGHDT and CDR2 YYEEEE. Trimming pared 3 bases from V and 1 base from J, leaving 17 bases between. The length of the CDR3 is 18 residues. CDR3 sequence (DNA): TGTGCCAGCAGCTCCTTGCTCAGGGGGAGGTCTGGGGCCAACGTCCTGACTTTC. Translation gives CASSSLLRGRSGANVLTF.

The rearrangement uses TRBV19 and TRBJ1-5; D is unclear. CDR3 length equals 15 residues. The V gene's germline CDR1 is LNHDA and CDR2 SQIVND (reference sequence). The V end was cut by 3 bases, the J end by 2 bases, with 11 bases between. CDR3 amino acids: CASSMWVSGNQPQHF. CDR3 bases: TGTGCCAGTAGTATGTGGGTAAGTGGCAATCAGCCCCAGCATTTT.

The J gene is TRBJ2-6, the V gene TRBV3-1 (or the pseudogene TRBV3-2); D is undetermined. Trimming took 6 bases from V and 1 from J, leaving 25 bases between them. The CDR3 has 20 residues. Germline V CDR1 and CDR2: LGHDT, YNNKEL (reference sequence). The CDR3 loop is CASSQAFSWTGTSGANVLTF. The CDR3 DNA is TGTGCCAGCAGTCAGGCTTTTAGTTGGACGGGTACGTCTGGGGCCAACGTCCTGACTTTC.

In its sample, this clone was seen once. This rearrangement joins TRBV5-6 to TRBJ1-2; D call uncertain. Trimming removed 2 bases at V and 4 bases at J, with 12 bases between. Germline loops: CDR1 SGHDT, CDR2 YYEEEE. The CDR3 consists of 14 residues. CDR3 coding DNA: TGTGCCAGCAGCTTCCGGACGGACTCCTATGGCTACACCTTC. Its protein product is CASSFRTDSYGYTF. Using reference TRBV5-6 and TRBJ1-2 for the parts outside the CDR3, the full variable domain is DAGVTQSPTHLIKTRGQQVTLRCSPKSGHDTVSWYQQALGQGPQFIFQYYEEEERQRGNFPDRFSGHQFPNYSSELNVNALLLGDSALYLCASSFRTDSYGYTFGSGTRLTVV.

J is TRBJ1-1 and V is TRBV11-2, with a possible D match to TRBD1 (6 bases). The CDR3 spans 17 residues. Germline lookup yields CDR1 SGHAT and CDR2 FQNNGV. Trimming shortened V by 0 bases and J by 5 bases, and 19 bases separated the two germline ends. For the CDR3, the DNA is TGTGCCAGCAGCTTAGACAGGGGAGGTCTAATGGTAACTGAAGCTTTCTTT. It yields the protein CASSLDRGGLMVTEAFF.

On this clone: The same CDR3 arises from other DNA sequences in this sample as well. This chain connects TRBV12-3 or TRBV12-4 to TRBJ2-7, with D possibly TRBD1 on 5 matching bases. This CDR3 contains 12 residues. The V end was cut by 6 bases, the J end by 1 base, with 7 bases between. CDR3 nucleotides: TGTGCCAGCAGCTCAGGGTCCTACGAGCAGTACTTC. Its translation is CASSSGSYEQYF.

The chain carries TRBV7-9 and TRBJ2-3; 10 bases line up with TRBD1. Germline V gene sequence: CDR1 SEHNR, CDR2 FQNEAQ (reference sequence). V was clipped by 5 bases and J by 6 bases; unmatched bases: 14. The CDR3 covers 17 residues. The CDR3 region is CASSTRPGQGLEDTQYF. CDR3 sequence (DNA): TGTGCCAGCAGCACAAGACCGGGACAGGGGTTGGAGGATACGCAGTATTTT.

This chain links TRBV18 with TRBJ1-6; possible D gene TRBD1, 5 bases. Germline-derived CDR1 and CDR2 are KGHSH and LQKENI. Trimming shortened V by 6 bases and J by 7 bases, and 16 bases separated the two germline ends. The CDR3 has 15 amino acids. CDR3 DNA sequence: TGTGCCAGCTCCCCGACCGGGACGCTGAATTCACCCCTCCACTTT. Amino acid sequence: CASSPTGTLNSPLHF.

The gene calls are TRBV5-6 and TRBJ2-7; tentative D call: TRBD2 (5 bases). CDR1 and CDR2 from the germline V gene are SGHDT and YYEEEE. This CDR3 is built from 15 residues. Trimming removed 4 bases from V and 4 bases from J, with 18 bases in between. Here the CDR3 DNA reads TGTGCCAGCAGCCCTCGCAGAGGGTTCGGTTACGAGCAGTACTTC. This sequence encodes CASSPRRGFGYEQYF.

This clone came up once. This chain connects TRBV30 to TRBJ1-1, with unresolved D. This CDR3 is built from 12 residues. Between the trimmed V and J ends, which lost 0 bases and 5 bases, there was a span of 7 bases. Germline V gene data show CDR1 as GTSNPN and CDR2 as SVGIG (reference sequence). The CDR3 protein is CAWSVPPTEAFF. In DNA, the CDR3 is TGTGCCTGGAGTGTACCACCGACTGAAGCTTTCTTT.

V is TRBV5-8 and J is TRBJ2-2; possibly TRBD2 for D (5 bases). CDR1 is SGHTS, CDR2 YDEGEE, per germline. V was clipped by 7 bases and J by 8 bases, with 12 bases between them. The CDR3 is 12 residues long. CDR3 bases: TGTGCCAGCGACGGGGAAGGTGGGGAGCTGTTTTTT. This codes for CASDGEGGELFF.